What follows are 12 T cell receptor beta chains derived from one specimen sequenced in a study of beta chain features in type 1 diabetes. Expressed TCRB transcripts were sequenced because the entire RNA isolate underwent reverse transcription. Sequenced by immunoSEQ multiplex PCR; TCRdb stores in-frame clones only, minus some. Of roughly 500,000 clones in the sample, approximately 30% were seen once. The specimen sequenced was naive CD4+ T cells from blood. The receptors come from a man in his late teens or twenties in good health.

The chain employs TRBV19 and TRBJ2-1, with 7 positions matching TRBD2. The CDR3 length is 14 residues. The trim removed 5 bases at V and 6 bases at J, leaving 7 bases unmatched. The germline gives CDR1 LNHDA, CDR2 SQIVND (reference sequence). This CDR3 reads CASSPRLAGNEQFF. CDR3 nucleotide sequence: TGTGCCAGTAGTCCCCGACTAGCAGGCAATGAGCAGTTCTTC. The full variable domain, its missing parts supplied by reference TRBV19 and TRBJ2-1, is DGGITQSPKYLFRKEGQNVTLSCEQNLNHDAMYWYRQDPGQGLRLIYYSQIVNDFQKGDIAEGYSVSREKKESFPLTVTSAQKNPTAFYLCASSPRLAGNEQFFGPGTRLTVL.

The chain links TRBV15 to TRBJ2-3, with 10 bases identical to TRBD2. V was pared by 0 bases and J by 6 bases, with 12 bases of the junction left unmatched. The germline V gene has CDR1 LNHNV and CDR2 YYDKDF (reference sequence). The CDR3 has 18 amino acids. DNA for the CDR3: TGTGCCACCAGCAGAGATCCCCCACAGCGGGAGGGCCTCGATACGCAGTATTTT. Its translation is CATSRDPPQREGLDTQYF.

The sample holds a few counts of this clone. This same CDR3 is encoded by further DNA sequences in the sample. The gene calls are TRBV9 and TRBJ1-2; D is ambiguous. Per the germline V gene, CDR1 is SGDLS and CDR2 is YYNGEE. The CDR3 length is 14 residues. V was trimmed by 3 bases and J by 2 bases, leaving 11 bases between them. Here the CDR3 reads CASSARTANYGYTF. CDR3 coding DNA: TGTGCCAGCAGCGCACGGACGGCCAACTATGGCTACACCTTC.

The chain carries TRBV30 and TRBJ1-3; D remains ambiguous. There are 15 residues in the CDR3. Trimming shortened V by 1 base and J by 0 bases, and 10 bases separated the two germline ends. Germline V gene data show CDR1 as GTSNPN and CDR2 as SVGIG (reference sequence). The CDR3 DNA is TGTGCCTGGAGTGGGACTTATAGCTCTGGAAACACCATATATTTT. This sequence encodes CAWSGTYSSGNTIYF.

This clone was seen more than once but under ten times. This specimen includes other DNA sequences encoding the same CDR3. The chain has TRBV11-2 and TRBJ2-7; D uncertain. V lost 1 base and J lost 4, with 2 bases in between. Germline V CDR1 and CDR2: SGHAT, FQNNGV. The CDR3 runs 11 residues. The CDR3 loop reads CASSLVYEQYF. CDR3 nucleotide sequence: TGTGCCAGCAGCTTAGTTTACGAGCAGTACTTC.

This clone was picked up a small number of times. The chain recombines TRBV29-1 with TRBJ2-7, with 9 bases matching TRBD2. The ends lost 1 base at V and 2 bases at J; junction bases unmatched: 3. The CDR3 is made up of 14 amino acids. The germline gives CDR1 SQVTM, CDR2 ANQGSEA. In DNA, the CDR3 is TGCAGCGTTGAAGCTAGCGGGATCACCTACGAGCAGTACTTC. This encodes CSVEASGITYEQYF.

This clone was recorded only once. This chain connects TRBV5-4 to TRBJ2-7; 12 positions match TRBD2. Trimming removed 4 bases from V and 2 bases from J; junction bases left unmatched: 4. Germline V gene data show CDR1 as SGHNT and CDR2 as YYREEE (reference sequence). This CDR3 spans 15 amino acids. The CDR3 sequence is CASSRRTSGAYEQYF. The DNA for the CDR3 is TGTGCCAGCAGCCGAAGGACTAGCGGGGCCTACGAGCAGTACTTC.

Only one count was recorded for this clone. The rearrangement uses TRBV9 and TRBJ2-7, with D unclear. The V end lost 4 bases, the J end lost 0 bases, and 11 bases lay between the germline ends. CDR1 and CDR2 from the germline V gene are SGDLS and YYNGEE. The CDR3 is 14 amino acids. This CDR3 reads CASSSPESSYEQYF. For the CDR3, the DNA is TGTGCCAGCAGCTCCCCAGAGAGCTCCTACGAGCAGTACTTC.

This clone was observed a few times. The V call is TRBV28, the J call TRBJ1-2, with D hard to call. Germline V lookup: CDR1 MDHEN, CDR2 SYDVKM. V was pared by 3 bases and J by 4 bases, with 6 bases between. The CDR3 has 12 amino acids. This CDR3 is CASSFGPYGYTF. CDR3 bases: TGTGCCAGCAGTTTCGGTCCCTATGGCTACACCTTC.

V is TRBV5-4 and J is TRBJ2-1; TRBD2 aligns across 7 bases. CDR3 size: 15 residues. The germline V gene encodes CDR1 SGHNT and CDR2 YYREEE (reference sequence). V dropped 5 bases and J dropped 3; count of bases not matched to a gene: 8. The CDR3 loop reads CASSGGGSYYNEQFF. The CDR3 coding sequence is TGTGCCAGCAGTGGAGGCGGGAGCTACTACAATGAGCAGTTCTTC.

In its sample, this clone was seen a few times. CDR3 sequence: CAWSGMGTYEQYF. CDR3 coding DNA: TGTGCCTGGAGCGGAATGGGGACCTACGAGCAGTACTTC. The rearrangement links TRBV30 to TRBJ2-7; D remains unclear. V shed 3 bases and J shed 2 bases, with 11 bases lying between them. The CDR3 has 13 amino acids. Germline loops: CDR1 GTSNPN, CDR2 SVGIG (reference sequence).

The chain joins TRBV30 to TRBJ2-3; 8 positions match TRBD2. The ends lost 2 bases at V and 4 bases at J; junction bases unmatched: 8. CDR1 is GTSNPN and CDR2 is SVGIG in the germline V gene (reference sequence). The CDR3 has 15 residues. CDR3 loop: CAWSSGLAEADTQYF. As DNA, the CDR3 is TGTGCCTGGAGTTCCGGACTAGCTGAGGCAGATACGCAGTATTTT.